A selection of T cell receptor beta chains follows, all from one sample in a study of T cells in Graves' hyperthyroidism and ophthalmopathy. Via MiXCR, TCRdb re-called the multiplex PCR reads, giving one row per CDR3 protein. The sample lists about 550,000 distinct CDR3 sequences, less than 25% occurring once. Sequences were obtained from blood. Source of these receptors: a man between 18 and 35 years old with Graves' hyperthyroidism. Both conserved end residues are part of each CDR3. Fields, in order: clone size, V gene, D gene, J gene, CDR3 protein, CDR3 DNA. A D gene is named only where the DNA matches it firmly. The size field is filled for only some rows; it gives once, few, many or a size class.

-	TRBV9	-	TRBJ1-2	CASSPQRGPGGYGYTF	TGTGCCAGCAGCCCTCAAAGAGGACCCGGGGGCTATGGCTACACCTTC
many	TRBV6-5	TRBD1	TRBJ2-5	CASSLTGGYQETQYF	TGTGCCAGCAGTTTGACAGGGGGATACCAAGAGACCCAGTACTTC
-	TRBV30	TRBD1	TRBJ2-5	CAWAKGQGSLETQYF	TGTGCCTGGGCAAAAGGACAGGGGTCTTTAGAGACCCAGTACTTC
-	TRBV20-1	-	TRBJ2-7	CSALKRGNLYEQYF	TGCAGTGCTTTAAAACGGGGAAACCTCTACGAGCAGTACTTC
many	TRBV10-3	TRBD1	TRBJ1-5	CAISESTGNNQPQHF	TGTGCCATCAGTGAGTCGACAGGGAATAATCAGCCCCAGCATTTT
-	TRBV27	-	TRBJ2-2	CASSSPHGHANTGELFF	TGTGCCAGCAGTTCCCCTCACGGTCACGCGAACACCGGGGAGCTGTTTTTT
many	TRBV19	TRBD1	TRBJ1-2	CASSRWQGDDGYTF	TGTGCCAGTAGTCGGTGGCAGGGGGATGATGGCTACACCTTC
-	TRBV19	-	TRBJ1-5	CASSIDPGIQPQHF	TGTGCCAGTAGTATAGATCCGGGAATTCAGCCCCAGCATTTT
many	TRBV30	-	TRBJ1-1	CAWSAWGLFNNTEAFF	TGTGCCTGGAGTGCCTGGGGACTCTTCAACAACACTGAAGCTTTCTTT
-	TRBV6-1	-	TRBJ1-1	CASSEAARGLKAFF	TGTGCCAGCAGTGAAGCTGCCAGGGGACTGAAAGCTTTCTTT
many	TRBV30	TRBD2	TRBJ2-5	CAWRSGGLQETQYF	TGTGCCTGGAGAAGCGGGGGCCTTCAAGAGACCCAGTACTTC
few	TRBV3-1	-	TRBJ1-6	CASSQGERSSYNSPLHF	TGTGCCAGCAGCCAAGGGGAGCGGAGCTCCTATAATTCACCCCTCCACTTT
few	TRBV5-5	-	TRBJ1-5	CASSLVWQGSNQPQHF	TGTGCCAGCAGCTTGGTTTGGCAGGGCAGCAATCAGCCCCAGCATTTT
few	TRBV7-9	-	TRBJ2-7	CASSSGPGNREQYF	TGTGCCAGCAGCTCCGGGCCGGGGAACCGCGAGCAGTACTTC
many	TRBV6-1	TRBD2	TRBJ2-7	CASSAGTRSAYEQYF	TGTGCCAGCAGTGCGGGGACTAGAAGTGCCTACGAGCAGTACTTC
many	TRBV6-1	-	TRBJ1-1	CAIQRGGTEAFF	TGTGCCATACAGCGGGGTGGCACTGAAGCTTTCTTT
-	TRBV6-2/TRBV6-3	-	TRBJ2-4	CASSFSRGFKNIQYF	TGTGCCAGCAGTTTTAGTAGGGGCTTCAAAAACATTCAGTACTTC
few	TRBV7-9	-	TRBJ1-2	CASSPPGANYGYTF	TGTGCCAGCAGCCCCCCAGGGGCTAACTATGGCTACACCTTC
-	TRBV11-2	-	TRBJ1-1	CASSFPGRSENTEAFF	TGTGCCAGCAGCTTTCCAGGGCGGTCGGAGAACACTGAAGCTTTCTTT